Listed below are T cell receptor beta chains from one sample, sequenced in a study of blood T cell repertoires in COVID-19. The assay was immunoSEQ multiplex PCR, and TCRdb's table has in-frame clones only and misses some. The table has around 160,000 clones, around 90% seen once. The sample taken for sequencing was peripheral blood. Receptor source: a man aged 18 to 29 with acute or convalescent COVID-19. The CDR3 runs from the conserved cysteine through the conserved F or W. The order of the fields is V gene, clone size, J gene, D gene, CDR3 DNA, CDR3 protein. A D gene is named only where the DNA matches it firmly. The size field is filled for only some rows; it gives once, few, many or a size class.

TRBV7-8	.	TRBJ2-2	TRBD2	TGTGCCAGCAGCCTTATGACTAGCGGGAGCACCGGGGAGCTGTTTTTT	CASSLMTSGSTGELFF
TRBV5-5	.	TRBJ2-5	TRBD1	TGTGCCAGCAGCCCCCCGGGACAGAAATACCAAGAGACCCAGTACTTC	CASSPPGQKYQETQYF
TRBV7-9	.	TRBJ1-6	.	TGTGCCAGCAGCCTCGGACAGCCTTCACCCCTCCACTTT	CASSLGQPSPLHF
TRBV14	.	TRBJ1-1	TRBD1	TGTGCCAGCAGCCGTTTCGGTCAGGGGGACACTGAAGCTTTCTTT	CASSRFGQGDTEAFF
TRBV14	.	TRBJ2-2	.	TGTGCCAGCAGCCAAGATAAACTTACTAGTTCCGGGGAGCTGTTTTTT	CASSQDKLTSSGELFF
TRBV6-6	.	TRBJ2-7	.	TGTGCCAGCAGTTACCCCGGACAGAGAGTCTACGAGCAGTACTTC	CASSYPGQRVYEQYF
TRBV5-1	.	TRBJ1-1	.	TGCGCCAGCAGCTTGGGGGAGGGAAACACTGAAGCTTTCTTT	CASSLGEGNTEAFF
TRBV30	.	TRBJ1-4	.	TGTGCCTCGGACAAGGCCCTCGAAAAACTGTTTTTT	CASDKALEKLFF
TRBV7-9	.	TRBJ1-6	TRBD1	TGTGCCAGCAGCTTAGGACAGGGGTTCCCGAGCTCCTATAATTCACCCCTCCACTTT	CASSLGQGFPSSYNSPLHF
TRBV11-2	.	TRBJ2-7	.	TGTGCTACAGCATGGGGAGGTTCTGCCTCCTACGAGCAGTACTTC	CATAWGGSASYEQYF
TRBV7-2	.	TRBJ1-4	TRBD1	TGTGCCAGCAGCTTAGCGCAGGGGGCTAATGAAAAACTGTTTTTT	CASSLAQGANEKLFF
TRBV5-1	once	TRBJ2-5	.	TGCGCCAGCTCACCCGGGCTGGGGGCTGGGGAGACCCAGTACTTC	CASSPGLGAGETQYF
TRBV11-2	.	TRBJ1-4	.	TGTGCCAGCAGCGGATTGAGGGGGAAGCAAACTAATGAAAAACTGTTTTTT	CASSGLRGKQTNEKLFF
TRBV20-1	few	TRBJ1-1	TRBD1	TGCAGTGCTGGCCTAGGGGGCTGGGCTTTCTTT	CSAGLGGWAFF
TRBV5-1	.	TRBJ1-4	.	TGCGCCAGCAGCTTAGGGGTAGCAACTAATGAAAAACTGTTTTTT	CASSLGVATNEKLFF
TRBV3-1/TRBV3-2	few	TRBJ2-2	TRBD1	TGTGCCAGCAGCCAAGATTTATGGGGGCAGGGGGCGCGAACCGGGGAGCTGTTTTTT	CASSQDLWGQGARTGELFF
TRBV23-1	once	TRBJ1-5	.	TGCGCCAGCAGTCAATCAGGGACAAAAAGCAATCAGCCCCAGCATTTT	CASSQSGTKSNQPQHF
TRBV3-1/TRBV3-2	once	TRBJ2-7	.	TGTGCCAGCAGCCAAGCCTCCCGGGAGCAGTACTTC	CASSQASREQYF
TRBV30	.	TRBJ2-2	TRBD2	TGTGCCTGGAGTCGGGCGGGAGGCACCGGGGAGCTGTTTTTT	CAWSRAGGTGELFF
TRBV3-1/TRBV3-2	.	TRBJ1-1	.	TGTGCCAGCAGCCAAGGTGGGCGGGGAGGGAACACTGAAGCTTTCTTT	CASSQGGRGGNTEAFF
TRBV5-1	.	TRBJ2-2	.	TGCGCCAGCAGCGATACACCCCTGAACACCGGGGAGCTGTTTTTT	CASSDTPLNTGELFF
TRBV9	.	TRBJ1-2	.	TGTGCCAGCAAACAGGATGGCTACACCTTC	CASKQDGYTF
TRBV18	.	TRBJ1-1	.	TGTGCCAGCTCACCATTACCAGGGGCGCTAGCTATGAACACTGAAGCTTTCTTT	CASSPLPGALAMNTEAFF
TRBV27	.	TRBJ1-6	.	TGTGCCAGCAGTTTCTCCCTTCTCAATTCACCCCTCCACTTT	CASSFSLLNSPLHF
TRBV6-5	.	TRBJ1-2	TRBD1	TGTGCCAGCTCTCACGAAGCAGGGGGCTATGGCTACACCTTC	CASSHEAGGYGYTF
TRBV6-2/TRBV6-3	.	TRBJ1-6	.	TGTGCCAGCAGTAACAAGAGGGCTTTTAATTCACCCCTCCACTTT	CASSNKRAFNSPLHF
TRBV19	.	TRBJ1-1	TRBD1	TGTGCCAGTAGTACCGGGACAGGGGGCAGGGTGAACACTGAAGCTTTCTTT	CASSTGTGGRVNTEAFF
TRBV18	.	TRBJ1-2	.	TGTGCCAGCTCACACGGGAGCTATGGCTACACCTTC	CASSHGSYGYTF
TRBV3-1/TRBV3-2	once	TRBJ1-2	TRBD1	TGTGCCAGCAGCCAGGCCGGGACAGGGGAGTATGGCTACACCTTC	CASSQAGTGEYGYTF
TRBV27	.	TRBJ2-5	.	TGTGCCAGCAGACGTGGGACAATGGGAGAGACCCAGTACTTC	CASRRGTMGETQYF
TRBV20-1	.	TRBJ2-1	TRBD2	TGCAGTGCTAGTGGGCTAGCGGGGGGAAATGAGCAGTTCTTC	CSASGLAGGNEQFF
TRBV5-4	few	TRBJ2-3	TRBD1	TGTGCCAGCAGCTTAGGACAGGCTGGGACAGATACGCAGTATTTT	CASSLGQAGTDTQYF
TRBV5-6	once	TRBJ1-2	TRBD1	TGTGCCAGCAGCCCGCAGGGGGACTATGGCTACACCTTC	CASSPQGDYGYTF